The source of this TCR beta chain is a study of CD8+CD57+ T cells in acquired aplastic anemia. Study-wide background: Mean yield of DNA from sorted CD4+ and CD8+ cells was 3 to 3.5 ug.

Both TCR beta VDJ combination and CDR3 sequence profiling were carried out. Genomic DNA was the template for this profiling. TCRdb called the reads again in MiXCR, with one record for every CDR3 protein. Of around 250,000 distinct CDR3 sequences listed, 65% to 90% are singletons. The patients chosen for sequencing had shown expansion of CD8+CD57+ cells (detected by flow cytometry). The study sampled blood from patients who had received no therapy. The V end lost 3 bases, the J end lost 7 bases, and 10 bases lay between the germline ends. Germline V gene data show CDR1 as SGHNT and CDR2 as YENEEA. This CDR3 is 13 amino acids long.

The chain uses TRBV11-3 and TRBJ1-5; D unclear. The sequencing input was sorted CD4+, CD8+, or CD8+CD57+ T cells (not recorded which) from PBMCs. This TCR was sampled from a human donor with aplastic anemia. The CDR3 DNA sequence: TGTGCCAGCAGCTTGCGCCCCCTGCAGCCCCAGCATTTT. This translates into CASSLRPLQPQHF.